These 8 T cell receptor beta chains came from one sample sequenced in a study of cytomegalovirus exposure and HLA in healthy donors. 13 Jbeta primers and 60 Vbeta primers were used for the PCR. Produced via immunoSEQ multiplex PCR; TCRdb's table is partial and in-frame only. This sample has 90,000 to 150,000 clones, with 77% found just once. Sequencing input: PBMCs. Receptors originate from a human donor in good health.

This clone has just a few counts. DNA for the CDR3: TGCGCCAGCAGCTTGAGGACAGGGAGTAACACTGAAGCTTTCTTT. Residues: CASSLRTGSNTEAFF. The chain has TRBV5-1 and TRBJ1-1, with TRBD1 identical over 8 bases. J lost 2 bases, V lost 1 base, and 4 bases had no gene match. The CDR3 covers 15 residues. In germline, CDR1 is SGHRS, CDR2 YFSETQ.

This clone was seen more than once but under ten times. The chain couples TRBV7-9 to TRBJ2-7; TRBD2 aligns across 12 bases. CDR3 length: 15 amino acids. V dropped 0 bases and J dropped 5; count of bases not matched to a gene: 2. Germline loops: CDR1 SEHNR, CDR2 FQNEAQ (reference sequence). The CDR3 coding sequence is TGTGCCAGCAGCTTAGCGACTAGCGGGAGCGACGAGCAGTACTTC. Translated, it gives CASSLATSGSDEQYF.

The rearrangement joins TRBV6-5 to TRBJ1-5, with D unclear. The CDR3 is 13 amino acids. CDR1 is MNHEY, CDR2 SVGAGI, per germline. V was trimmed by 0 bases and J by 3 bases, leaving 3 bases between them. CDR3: CASSYSLNQPQHF. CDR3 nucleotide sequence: TGTGCCAGCAGTTACTCCCTCAATCAGCCCCAGCATTTT.

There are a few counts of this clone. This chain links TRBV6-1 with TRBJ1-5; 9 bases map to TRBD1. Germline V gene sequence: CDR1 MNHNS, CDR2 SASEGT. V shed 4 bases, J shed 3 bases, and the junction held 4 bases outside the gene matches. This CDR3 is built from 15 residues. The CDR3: CASSAGTGTNQPQHF. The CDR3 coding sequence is TGTGCCAGCAGTGCCGGGACAGGGACCAATCAGCCCCAGCATTTT.

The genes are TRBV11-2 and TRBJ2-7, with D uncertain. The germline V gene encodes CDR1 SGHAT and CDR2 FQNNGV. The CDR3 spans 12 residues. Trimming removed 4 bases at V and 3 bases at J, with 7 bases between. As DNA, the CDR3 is TGTGCCAGCAGCTCTAGTGACTACGAGCAGTACTTC. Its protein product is CASSSSDYEQYF. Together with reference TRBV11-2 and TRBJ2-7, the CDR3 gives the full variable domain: EAGVAQSPRYKIIEKRQSVAFWCNPISGHATLYWYQQILGQGPKLLIQFQNNGVVDDSQLPKDRFSAERLKGVDSTLKIQPAKLEDSAVYLCASSSSDYEQYFGPGTRLTVT.

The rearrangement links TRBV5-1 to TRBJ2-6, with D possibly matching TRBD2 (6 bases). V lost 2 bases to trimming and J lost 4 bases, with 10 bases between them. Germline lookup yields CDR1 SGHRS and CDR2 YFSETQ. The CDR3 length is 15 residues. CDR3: CASSFGGEGANVLTF. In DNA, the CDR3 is TGCGCCAGCAGCTTTGGAGGGGAAGGGGCCAACGTCCTGACTTTC.

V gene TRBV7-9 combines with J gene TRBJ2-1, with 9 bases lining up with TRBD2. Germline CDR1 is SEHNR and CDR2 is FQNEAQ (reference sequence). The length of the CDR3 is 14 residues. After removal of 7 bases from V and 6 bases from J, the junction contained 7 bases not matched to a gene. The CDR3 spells CASTRAGGRNEQFF. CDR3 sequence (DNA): TGTGCCAGCACCAGAGCGGGAGGTCGCAATGAGCAGTTCTTC.

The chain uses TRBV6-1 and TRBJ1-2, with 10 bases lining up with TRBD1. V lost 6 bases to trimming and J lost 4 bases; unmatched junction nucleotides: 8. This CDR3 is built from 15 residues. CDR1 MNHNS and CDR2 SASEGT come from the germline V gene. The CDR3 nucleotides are TGTGCCAGCAGAACCGGGACAGGGGCCGCCTATGGCTACACCTTC. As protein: CASRTGTGAAYGYTF.